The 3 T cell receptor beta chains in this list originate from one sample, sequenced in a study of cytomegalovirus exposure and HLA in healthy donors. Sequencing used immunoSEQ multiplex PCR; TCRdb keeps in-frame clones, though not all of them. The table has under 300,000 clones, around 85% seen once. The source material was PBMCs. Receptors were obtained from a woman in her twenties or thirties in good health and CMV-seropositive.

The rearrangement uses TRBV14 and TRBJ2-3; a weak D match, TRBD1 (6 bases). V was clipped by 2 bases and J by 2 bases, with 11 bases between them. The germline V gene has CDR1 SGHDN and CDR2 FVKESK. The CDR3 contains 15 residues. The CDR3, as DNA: TGTGCCAGCAGCCAACAGGGGCTTGTCACAGATACGCAGTATTTT. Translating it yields CASSQQGLVTDTQYF.

The CDR3 loop reads CASSVVGGELYEQYF. DNA for the CDR3: TGTGCCAGCAGCGTAGTAGGTGGGGAGCTCTACGAGCAGTACTTC. The genes are TRBV9 and TRBJ2-7, with D maybe TRBD2 (5 bases). Germline V CDR1 and CDR2: SGDLS, YYNGEE. This CDR3 region has 15 residues. V was shortened by 0 bases and J by 3 bases, with 13 bases between the two germline ends. Looking up the rest from reference TRBV9 and TRBJ2-7 gives the full variable domain: DSGVTQTPKHLITATGQRVTLRCSPRSGDLSVYWYQQSLDQGLQFLIQYYNGEERAKGNILERFSAQQFPDLHSELNLSSLELGDSALYFCASSVVGGELYEQYFGPGTRLTVT.

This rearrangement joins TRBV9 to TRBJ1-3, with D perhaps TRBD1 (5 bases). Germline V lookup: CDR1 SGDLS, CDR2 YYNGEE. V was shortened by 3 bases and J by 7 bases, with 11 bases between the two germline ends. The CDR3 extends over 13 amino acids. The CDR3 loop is CASSAFQGNTIYF. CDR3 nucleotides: TGTGCCAGCAGCGCGTTTCAGGGTAACACCATATATTTT.